This T cell receptor (beta chain) stems from a study of T cells in Graves' hyperthyroidism and ophthalmopathy. Study-wide results and caveats: Peripheral blood also featured most of the thyroid clonotypes expanded above 0.001.

Researchers barred patients who had uncontrolled infection, other autoimmune disease, pregnancy or lactation. As for this clonotype: Its specificity is not known.

Amplification yielded TCR beta CDR3 regions, with RNA transcripts as the source. RT-PCR in the first round (using the HTBI primer set) targeted the TCR CDR3. TCRdb processed the multiplex PCR reads anew with MiXCR; each CDR3 protein has one entry. In the table there are roughly 520,000 distinct CDR3 sequences, around 22% of which are singletons. The TCR comes from a woman aged 25 to 39 with Graves' ophthalmopathy. Sample: blood.

In nucleotides, the CDR3 is TGTGCCAGCACCCTCATGGAGGGCCGATGGGAGACCCAGTACTTC. This sequence encodes CASTLMEGRWETQYF. J is TRBJ2-5 and V is TRBV7-2, with D maybe TRBD2 (6 bases). Germline V gene sequence: CDR1 SGHTA, CDR2 FQGNSA. The CDR3 length is 15 residues. V lost 7 bases and J 5 bases, leaving 20 bases between the germline ends.